The 21 T cell receptor beta chains given below trace back to one sample, sequenced in a study of technical replicates of blood from a few donors. TCRdb's copy holds only in-frame clones and misses some; the assay was immunoSEQ multiplex PCR. The repertoire holds roughly 70,000 clones, with 95% to 98% as singletons. Sequencing used T cells isolated from PBMCs. The receptors here all came from a human donor in good health.

V gene TRBV7-8 combines with J gene TRBJ1-1; TRBD1 aligns across 8 bases. The ends lost 5 bases at V and 0 bases at J; junction bases unmatched: 8. The CDR3 totals 16 residues. CDR1 is SGHVS, CDR2 FQNEAQ, per germline. CDR3 in amino acids: CASSHETGAVNTEAFF. The DNA of the CDR3 is TGTGCCAGCAGCCATGAGACAGGGGCGGTGAACACTGAAGCTTTCTTT.

The chain is built from TRBV5-1 and TRBJ2-2, with D maybe TRBD1 (5 bases). In germline, CDR1 is SGHRS, CDR2 YFSETQ. There are 15 residues in the CDR3. The germline V and J ends were trimmed by 0 bases and 6 bases, with 12 bases remaining between them. The chain's CDR3 is CASSLEGRLAGELFF. CDR3 bases: TGCGCCAGCAGCTTGGAGGGGCGCCTCGCCGGGGAGCTGTTTTTT.

The chain couples TRBV5-6 to TRBJ2-7; 7 bases align to TRBD1. There are 15 residues in the CDR3. The V gene's germline CDR1 is SGHDT and CDR2 YYEEEE. V shed 0 bases, J shed 3 bases, and the junction held 6 bases outside the gene matches. CDR3 protein: CASSLAGQTGYEQYF. CDR3 nucleotide sequence: TGTGCCAGCAGCTTGGCGGGACAGACCGGCTACGAGCAGTACTTC.

This clone has a single count. V gene TRBV4-2 combines with J gene TRBJ2-7, with 13 bases identical to TRBD2. This CDR3 is 17 amino acids long. Germline V gene data show CDR1 as LGHNA and CDR2 as YNFKEQ. V was pared by 0 bases and J by 5 bases, with 7 bases of the junction left unmatched. The CDR3 DNA reads as TGTGCCAGCAGCCAAGAACCGACTAGCGGGAGGTCAGACGAGCAGTACTTC. Its translation is CASSQEPTSGRSDEQYF.

The V call is TRBV29-1, the J call TRBJ1-2; 7 nucleotides align to TRBD1. After removal of 4 bases from V and 5 bases from J, the junction contained 10 bases not matched to a gene. CDR3 size: 14 residues. Germline-derived CDR1 and CDR2 are SQVTM and ANQGSEA. The CDR3 DNA reads TGCAGCGTTGCGGACAGGAGAATCATTTATGGCTACACCTTC. Translated, it gives CSVADRRIIYGYTF.

This rearrangement joins TRBV21-1 to TRBJ1-1; the table's D gene call, TRBD1, was not cross checked with the DNA. TRBV21-1 is annotated as a pseudogene. This CDR3 region has 16 residues. The CDR3 region is CASSNILWPEITEAFF. In nucleotides, the CDR3 is TGTGCCAGCAGCAATATCTTATGGCCCGAAATCACTGAAGCTTTCTTT.

This sequence joins TRBV11-3 and TRBJ2-5, with 8 bases aligning to TRBD2. The CDR3 has 15 residues. Germline loops: CDR1 SGHNT, CDR2 YENEEA. Trimming at V came to 5 bases and at J to 5 bases, leaving 10 bases not matched to a gene. CDR3 protein: CASSHSGADWETQYF. For the CDR3, the DNA is TGTGCCAGCAGCCATAGCGGGGCCGACTGGGAGACCCAGTACTTC.

The rearrangement links TRBV2 to TRBJ2-1, with 10 positions matching TRBD2. Germline values: CDR1 SNHLY, CDR2 FYNNEI. CDR3 size: 18 residues. V gave up 3 bases and J gave up 2 bases; unmatched junction bases: 10. CDR3 in DNA: TGTGCCAGCAGTGAGGAAGGGGCAGCGGGAGGGCCCTACAATGAGCAGTTCTTC. Its translation is CASSEEGAAGGPYNEQFF. The full variable domain, rest sourced from reference TRBV2 and TRBJ2-1, is EPEVTQTPSHQVTQMGQEVILRCVPISNHLYFYWYRQILGQKVEFLVSFYNNEISEKSEIFDDQFSVERPDGSNFTLKIRSTKLEDSAMYFCASSEEGAAGGPYNEQFFGPGTRLTVL.

The rearrangement joins TRBV19 to TRBJ1-4, with D possibly matching TRBD1 (5 bases). This CDR3 is built from 15 residues. CDR1 and CDR2 (germline): LNHDA, SQIVND (reference sequence). V was shortened by 5 bases and J by 2 bases, with 12 bases between the two germline ends. The CDR3 nucleotides are TGTGCCAGTAGTCGTCACGGGGGGACTAATGAAAAACTGTTTTTT. Translating gives CASSRHGGTNEKLFF. Based on the CDR3 plus reference TRBV19 and TRBJ1-4, the full variable domain is DGGITQSPKYLFRKEGQNVTLSCEQNLNHDAMYWYRQDPGQGLRLIYYSQIVNDFQKGDIAEGYSVSREKKESFPLTVTSAQKNPTAFYLCASSRHGGTNEKLFFGSGTQLSVL.

The chain is built from TRBV9 and TRBJ2-3, with a weak D call TRBD1 (5 bases). V was clipped by 1 base and J by 0 bases, with 9 bases between them. The CDR3 covers 15 residues. CDR1 is SGDLS, CDR2 YYNGEE, per germline. CDR3 nucleotides: TGTGCCAGCAGCGTACGCCCAGGGAGCACAGATACGCAGTATTTT. This encodes CASSVRPGSTDTQYF. Full variable domain (outside the CDR3, taken from reference TRBV9 and TRBJ2-3): DSGVTQTPKHLITATGQRVTLRCSPRSGDLSVYWYQQSLDQGLQFLIQYYNGEERAKGNILERFSAQQFPDLHSELNLSSLELGDSALYFCASSVRPGSTDTQYFGPGTRLTVL.

The chain has TRBV2 and TRBJ2-7; 15 nucleotides match TRBD2. Per germline, CDR1 SNHLY and CDR2 FYNNEI. J was trimmed by 0 bases and V by 8 bases; bases with no gene match: 8. The CDR3 runs to 17 residues. CDR3 in DNA: TGTGCCAGCGAGGGGACTAGCGGGAGGCCCAGCTCCTACGAGCAGTACTTC. Translation gives CASEGTSGRPSSYEQYF.

This chain joins TRBV5-1 and TRBJ2-1; a weak D match, TRBD2 (8 bases). This CDR3 comprises 21 residues. Germline-derived CDR1 and CDR2 are SGHRS and YFSETQ. Between the trimmed V and J ends, which lost 3 bases and 0 bases, there was a span of 28 bases. The CDR3 here is CASSYTKTGTRVPHSYNEQFF. DNA of the CDR3: TGCGCCAGCAGCTACACTAAGACAGGGACTAGGGTCCCCCACTCCTACAATGAGCAGTTCTTC.

The chain employs TRBV9 and TRBJ2-1, with 8 bases fitting TRBD2. Germline CDR1 is SGDLS and CDR2 is YYNGEE. This CDR3 is built from 16 residues. V shed 0 bases and J 4 bases; nucleotides not matched to a gene: 6. CDR3 bases: TGTGCCAGCAGCGTAGGTACGGGGGGGGGATACAATGAGCAGTTCTTC. This codes for CASSVGTGGGYNEQFF.

V is TRBV2 and J is TRBJ2-5, with a tentative D call TRBD1 (5 bases). The CDR3 spans 15 residues. Germline V gene lookup returns CDR1 SNHLY and CDR2 FYNNEI. Trimming pared 5 bases from V and 5 bases from J, leaving 18 bases between. The CDR3: CASSLLTQGSETQYF. CDR3 bases: TGTGCCAGCAGTCTATTAACCCAGGGTTCTGAGACCCAGTACTTC.

The chain joins TRBV28 to TRBJ1-3, with TRBD1 identical over 9 bases. Trimming at V came to 6 bases and at J to 0 bases, leaving 6 bases not matched to a gene. This CDR3 contains 16 residues. Looked up from germline, CDR1 is MDHEN and CDR2 is SYDVKM. The CDR3 loop reads CASRTGGTFSGNTIYF. The CDR3 DNA follows: TGTGCCAGCAGGACAGGGGGAACGTTCTCTGGAAACACCATATATTTT.

This chain joins TRBV27 and TRBJ1-1; 7 nucleotides match TRBD1. From germline, CDR1 is MNHEY and CDR2 SMNVEV (reference sequence). Unmatched junction bases numbered 7, after V lost 5 bases and J lost 4 bases. The CDR3 totals 14 residues. The CDR3 loop reads CASSLQGSGTEAFF. The CDR3 nucleotides read TGTGCCAGCAGTCTACAGGGGAGTGGCACTGAAGCTTTCTTT.

This clone was counted once. The V and J genes are TRBV29-1 and TRBJ2-7; 8 nucleotides line up with TRBD2. This CDR3 region has 13 residues. The V segment lost 3 bases and the J segment 2 bases; nucleotides outside the gene matches: 3. Germline V gene sequence: CDR1 SQVTM, CDR2 ANQGSEA. DNA for the CDR3: TGCAGCGTTGATGCCGGGAGGGCCTACGAGCAGTACTTC. Its protein is CSVDAGRAYEQYF.

The J gene is TRBJ2-2, the V gene TRBV9, with no clear D. The CDR3 has 15 amino acids. The germline V and J ends were trimmed by 4 bases and 4 bases, with 14 bases remaining between them. Germline lookup yields CDR1 SGDLS and CDR2 YYNGEE. For the CDR3, the DNA is TGTGCCAGCAGCCAACGAGTTACCTCCACCGGGGAGCTGTTTTTT. Translation gives CASSQRVTSTGELFF.

The rearrangement uses TRBV10-3 and TRBJ2-1; 10 bases match TRBD2. Germline V CDR1 and CDR2: ENHRY, SYGVKD. Unmatched junction bases numbered 6, after V lost 8 bases and J lost 5 bases. The CDR3 consists of 14 residues. The CDR3 DNA reads TGTGCCATCGAAGCGGGAGGGTTGGACAATGAGCAGTTCTTC. Its translation is CAIEAGGLDNEQFF.

This chain connects TRBV6-1 to TRBJ1-4; 10 nucleotides line up with TRBD1. Germline assignment: CDR1 MNHNS and CDR2 SASEGT. V lost 5 bases and J lost 7; bases outside the gene matches: 4. CDR3 length: 14 residues. The CDR3 protein is CASSWTGGSEKLFF. CDR3 DNA: TGTGCCAGCAGTTGGACAGGGGGGAGTGAAAAACTGTTTTTT.

This chain joins TRBV6-5 and TRBJ1-1, with D possibly TRBD1 on 6 matching bases. The CDR3 is 14 residues long. Germline V gene sequence: CDR1 MNHEY, CDR2 SVGAGI. Trimming shortened V by 5 bases and J by 5 bases, and 15 bases separated the two germline ends. The CDR3 DNA reads as TGTGCCAGCAGTACCTCAGGGGCCTGGACTGAAGCTTTCTTT. Translating gives CASSTSGAWTEAFF.